Sequencing of this TCR beta chain was carried out in a study of vaccination and CD4 T cells after COVID-19. Turning to the study itself: Blood was drawn a median around 72 days post second dose, range 14 to 241. Overlapping spike peptides from SARS-CoV-2, HCoV-NL63, HCoV-OC43 and HCoV-229E served to stimulate the cells. Broader study findings: Spike mono-reactivity was found in 304 of the 307 vaccine-specific clones identified in convalescent patients.

With the Oncomine TCR Beta short-read assay, DNA from cultured CD4+ T cells was sequenced. MiXCR, applied by TCRdb to the PCR reads, yields one record per CDR3 protein. Among approximately 3,400 distinct CDR3 sequences, less than 25% were seen once, and the ten largest hold roughly 25%. This clonotype is categorized as medium-sized (0.01 to 0.1%). The antigen remains unidentified. Treatment given: roughly ten-day PBMC culture with coronavirus spike peptide pools or control peptides (ViraFEST assay). The unexposed donor provided CD4+ T cells, which were taken before the COVID-19 pandemic (2011-2018). Peptide pools at roughly 10 ug/ml, together with approximately 9.6 IU/ml IL-2, were added to cultures of two million PBMCs per well. This TCR was recovered from a human donor in good health. Sequenced input: CD4+ T cells from blood, cultured in vitro.

The CDR3 region has the DNA TGTGCCAGCATCCAACGGGCTGGTTCACCCCTCCACTTT. This gives the protein CASIQRAGSPLHF. The chain combines TRBV6-1 with TRBJ1-6; no reliable D call. This CDR3 region has 13 residues. The germline V and J ends were trimmed by 7 bases and 9 bases, with 13 bases remaining between them. CDR1 is MNHNS and CDR2 is SASEGT in the germline V gene.